This record looks at one T cell receptor beta chain sequence and its context. What it recognizes is unknown. Some clones are missing from TCRdb's copy, which holds only in-frame ones; the method was immunoSEQ multiplex PCR. The sample contains roughly 590,000 clones, 95% to 96% of which appear only once. These data are taken from a study of shared clonotypes between healthy human individuals. Study context: Used for every donor were three CD4 naive, three CD4 memory, two CD8 naive and one CD8 memory plate. Study results and caveats: Read depth was anticipated to influence clonotype sharing among donors. The generation probabilities recorded for non-shared clonotypes fell below those of clonotypes shared by all four donors. The study found roughly 5.3% of naive CD4 clonotypes shared across a handful of donors.

In the naive CD8 group, cells lacked CD45RO and were positively selected for CCR7, so terminally differentiated effector memory CD45RA+ cells were left out. V lost 0 bases and J 0 bases, leaving 8 bases between the germline ends. Germline CDR1 reads SGHRS; CDR2 reads YFSETQ. The CDR3 length is 15 residues. The receptor comes from a woman in her thirties in good health. V and J are TRBV5-1 and TRBJ2-3; D not resolved. The sequenced material came from naive CD8+ T cells sorted from blood. CDR3 sequence: CASSLGATSTDTQYF. The DNA of the CDR3 is TGCGCCAGCAGCTTGGGGGCAACTAGCACAGATACGCAGTATTTT.